Below, 32 T cell receptor beta chains from the same sample are listed, as sequenced in a study of type 1 regulatory T cells. Which antigens these TCRs recognize remains unknown. TCRdb fed the reads into MiXCR, producing one record per CDR3 protein. The table lists about 71,000 distinct CDR3 sequences, less than 25% of them singletons. Study-level results: Compared with non-type 1 regulatory T cells, type 1 regulatory T cells showed a more restricted TCR repertoire.

Sequencing was performed on cultured type 1 regulatory T (Tr1) cells, either the whole culture or a sorted fraction (not recorded which). These receptors all stem from a human donor in good health.

This clonotype was counted ten times or more. The chain carries TRBV20-1 and TRBJ2-1, with D perhaps matching TRBD2 (6 bases). Germline-derived CDR1 and CDR2 are DFQATT and SNEGSKA (reference sequence). Trimming cost V 3 bases and J 8 bases, with 8 bases left between them. This CDR3 spans 11 amino acids. The CDR3 DNA follows: TGCAGTGCTAGCAAGCGGGATGAGCAGTTCTTC. Residues: CSASKRDEQFF.

A few counts support this clonotype. J is TRBJ2-1 and V is TRBV20-1, with TRBD1 matching over 8 bases. Germline V gene sequence: CDR1 DFQATT, CDR2 SNEGSKA (reference sequence). The V segment lost 7 bases and the J segment 4 bases; nucleotides outside the gene matches: 3. This CDR3 has 12 residues. The CDR3 region has the DNA TGCAGTGGGACAGGGCCTTACAATGAGCAGTTCTTC. It translates to CSGTGPYNEQFF.

This clonotype was counted between two and nine times. The chain uses TRBV2 and TRBJ1-1, with D hard to call. V was shortened by 4 bases and J by 6 bases, with 15 bases between the two germline ends. Germline V CDR1 and CDR2: SNHLY, FYNNEI. The CDR3 extends over 14 amino acids. CDR3 in amino acids: CASSALNKVAEAFF. DNA of the CDR3: TGTGCCAGCAGTGCCTTGAACAAGGTCGCTGAAGCTTTCTTT.

This clonotype came up a few times. The chain is built from TRBV7-3 and TRBJ2-6, with a tentative D call TRBD2 (6 bases). CDR3 length: 17 residues. CDR1 is SGHTA, CDR2 FQGTGA, per germline. V lost 2 bases and J 0 bases, leaving 11 bases between the germline ends. DNA of the CDR3: TGTGCCAGCAGCTTAGCGGCGGGAAACTCTGGGGCCAACGTCCTGACTTTC. Its protein is CASSLAAGNSGANVLTF.

The chain recombines TRBV5-5 with TRBJ2-5, with 8 bases identical to TRBD1. V shed 0 bases, J shed 4 bases, and the junction held 5 bases outside the gene matches. CDR3 length equals 15 residues. The germline V gene encodes CDR1 SGHKS and CDR2 YYEKEE (reference sequence). CDR3 DNA: TGTGCCAGCAGCTTGGCAGGGGGCGTAGGAGAGACCCAGTACTTC. Translation gives CASSLAGGVGETQYF.

This clonotype was seen more than once but under ten times. The chain recombines TRBV12-3 or TRBV12-4 with TRBJ2-1; perhaps TRBD1 as D (7 bases). The CDR3 has 13 amino acids. The V gene lost 5 bases and the J gene lost 9 bases, with 14 bases spanning the gap. CDR3 sequence: CASSNLQGGEQFF. The CDR3 coding sequence is TGTGCCAGCAGTAACCTCCAGGGGGGTGAGCAGTTCTTC.

The chain couples TRBV30 to TRBJ1-3; D is perhaps TRBD1 (5 bases). CDR3 size: 12 residues. Per germline, CDR1 GTSNPN and CDR2 SVGIG (reference sequence). The germline V and J ends were trimmed by 3 bases and 2 bases, with 5 bases remaining between them. CDR3 protein: CAWRQAGNTIYF. The CDR3 nucleotides are TGTGCCTGGAGACAGGCTGGAAACACCATATATTTT.

The chain links TRBV6-5 to TRBJ2-1, with D perhaps TRBD2 (6 bases). The CDR3 runs 13 residues. Deletions cut 6 bases from V and 2 bases from J, with 8 bases between. Germline loops: CDR1 MNHEY, CDR2 SVGAGI. CDR3: CASRAGPYNEQFF. For the CDR3, the DNA is TGTGCCAGCAGGGCGGGGCCCTACAATGAGCAGTTCTTC.

This clonotype was seen a handful of times. The chain carries TRBV10-3 and TRBJ1-1; D call uncertain. V was trimmed by 4 bases and J by 1 base, leaving 7 bases between them. Germline V gives CDR1 ENHRY, CDR2 SYGVKD. The length of the CDR3 is 13 residues. Here the CDR3 DNA reads TGTGCCATCAGTGGCACAGCGAACACTGAAGCTTTCTTT. It yields the protein CAISGTANTEAFF.

V and J are TRBV6-2 or TRBV6-3 and TRBJ1-2; D ambiguous. The CDR3 is 12 amino acids. The germline V gene encodes CDR1 MNHEY and CDR2 SVGEGT. Trimming shortened V by 11 bases and J by 8 bases, and 18 bases separated the two germline ends. The CDR3 reads CAARPAGRGYTF. The CDR3 DNA sequence: TGTGCCGCCCGCCCGGCCGGCCGGGGCTACACCTTC.

CDR3 protein: CSARDQAGGAYEQYF. The CDR3 coding sequence is TGCAGTGCTAGAGATCAAGCGGGGGGAGCCTACGAGCAGTACTTC. The chain links TRBV20-1 to TRBJ2-7; 9 bases align to TRBD2. The CDR3 has 15 amino acids. Per germline, CDR1 DFQATT and CDR2 SNEGSKA (reference sequence). V was pared by 0 bases and J by 2 bases, with 5 bases of the junction left unmatched.

This clonotype has a handful of counts. CDR3 sequence: CASSPLRSNQPQHF. The CDR3 DNA reads as TGTGCCAGCTCACCACTACGAAGCAATCAGCCCCAGCATTTT. The V call is TRBV18, the J call TRBJ1-5; no reliable D call. Trimming cost V 1 base and J 1 base, with 5 bases left between them. The CDR3 is 14 amino acids. Germline values: CDR1 KGHSH, CDR2 LQKENI.

V gene TRBV7-2 combines with J gene TRBJ2-1; 7 bases line up with TRBD2. V trimming: 5 bases; J trimming: 6 bases; junction bases outside the gene matches: 10. The CDR3 covers 15 residues. Germline lookup yields CDR1 SGHTA and CDR2 FQGNSA. CDR3 coding DNA: TGTGCCAGCAGCCCACGGACTAGGGCGTCCAATGAGCAGTTCTTC. This codes for CASSPRTRASNEQFF.

This rearrangement joins TRBV4-2 to TRBJ2-2; D is uncertain. This CDR3 comprises 17 residues. The V gene lost 0 bases and the J gene lost 1 base, with 12 bases spanning the gap. Germline V gives CDR1 LGHNA, CDR2 YNFKEQ. CDR3 sequence reads: CASSQDGLGLNTGELFF. As DNA, the CDR3 is TGTGCCAGCAGCCAAGATGGGCTAGGCCTGAACACCGGGGAGCTGTTTTTT.

Of note for this clonotype: A much larger clone sits a single nucleotide away, making a read error possible. V and J are TRBV5-1 and TRBJ2-3; the D is unclear. Germline V gene sequence: CDR1 SGHRS, CDR2 YFSETQ. The CDR3 is 15 residues long. V lost 6 bases to trimming and J lost 1 base, with 15 bases between them. DNA for the CDR3: TGCGCCAGCAACCTTGACTCGACCCGCACAGATACGCAGTATTTT. This sequence encodes CASNLDSTRTDTQYF. Full variable domain (outside the CDR3, taken from reference TRBV5-1 and TRBJ2-3): KAGVTQTPRYLIKTRGQQVTLSCSPISGHRSVSWYQQTPGQGLQFLFEYFSETQRNKGNFPGRFSGRQFSNSRSEMNVSTLELGDSALYLCASNLDSTRTDTQYFGPGTRLTVL.

The chain combines TRBV24-1 with TRBJ2-3; D may be TRBD1 (6 bases). Trimming left V 5 bases short and J 4 bases short, with 12 bases between. CDR1 is KGHDR, CDR2 SFDVKD, per germline. The CDR3 has 14 residues. The CDR3 spells CATSGPAGADTQYF. The CDR3 DNA sequence: TGTGCCACCAGTGGACCCGCAGGGGCAGATACGCAGTATTTT.

The chain is built from TRBV29-1 and TRBJ2-1; TRBD1 might be the D (5 bases). Germline assignment: CDR1 SQVTM and CDR2 ANQGSEA. Trimming shortened V by 5 bases and J by 8 bases, and 13 bases separated the two germline ends. The CDR3 runs 12 residues. CDR3: CSVKQAIYEQFF. The CDR3 DNA reads TGCAGCGTTAAACAGGCGATCTATGAGCAGTTCTTC.

The chain carries TRBV5-1 and TRBJ1-5; D gene unclear. The CDR3 is 14 residues long. Trimming left V 0 bases short and J 5 bases short, with 9 bases between. The germline gives CDR1 SGHRS, CDR2 YFSETQ. The CDR3 DNA follows: TGCGCCAGCAGCTTGGAAGGGCCCCATCAGCCCCAGCATTTT. Translating gives CASSLEGPHQPQHF.

This clonotype was detected a few times. V gene TRBV30 combines with J gene TRBJ2-1; D unresolved. The germline gives CDR1 GTSNPN, CDR2 SVGIG (reference sequence). This CDR3 is built from 11 residues. Trimming took off 1 base at V and 8 bases at J, with 6 bases between the two ends. The CDR3 region has the DNA TGTGCCTGGAGTGGCATGGATGAGCAGTTCTTC. The encoded protein is CAWSGMDEQFF.

Note on this clonotype: A read error may account for a junction end that differs from germline. CDR3 in amino acids: CSAREGGQSYSPLHF. CDR3 nucleotide sequence: TGCAGTGCAAGAGAGGGAGGCCAGAGTTATTCACCCCTCCACTTT. The rearrangement uses TRBV20-1 and TRBJ1-6; D gene uncertain. Germline V gene data show CDR1 as DFQATT and CDR2 as SNEGSKA (reference sequence). The CDR3 loop spans 15 amino acids.

This clonotype was found a few times. This chain uses TRBV29-1 with TRBJ2-7, with TRBD2 matching over 7 bases. This CDR3 has 15 residues. The J segment lost 4 bases and the V segment lost 6 bases, leaving 15 bases of the junction unmatched. CDR1 and CDR2 (germline): SQVTM, ANQGSEA. The CDR3 DNA reads as TGCAGCGTAGCCTCTTCGACTAGCCGTCCTTACGAGCAGTACTTC. The encoded protein is CSVASSTSRPYEQYF.

This clonotype occurred a few times. The chain has TRBV20-1 and TRBJ1-5; TRBD1 might be the D (5 bases). Trimming stripped 3 bases from V and 7 bases from J, with 13 bases between. This CDR3 has 13 residues. CDR1 is DFQATT and CDR2 is SNEGSKA in the germline V gene (reference sequence). In DNA form, the CDR3 reads TGCAGTGCTAGTCGGGGGGGTGGCCAGCCCCAGCATTTT. Translating it yields CSASRGGGQPQHF.

The chain carries TRBV20-1 and TRBJ1-2; TRBD1 might be the D (5 bases). CDR3 length equals 11 residues. Germline assignment: CDR1 DFQATT and CDR2 SNEGSKA (reference sequence). The V gene lost 1 base and the J gene lost 14 bases, with 14 bases spanning the gap. CDR3 bases: TGCAGTGCTAGAGCCCAGGTTTACAGGACCTTC. It codes for CSARAQVYRTF.

The chain links TRBV5-1 to TRBJ2-7; the D gene could be TRBD1 or TRBD2 (5 bases each). The germline V gene encodes CDR1 SGHRS and CDR2 YFSETQ. This CDR3 region has 15 residues. Trimming pared 0 bases from V and 3 bases from J, leaving 13 bases between. In DNA form, the CDR3 reads TGCGCCAGCAGCTTGGACGGGACGTCCCGCTACGAGCAGTACTTC. Its translation is CASSLDGTSRYEQYF.

This clonotype was found many times. The chain joins TRBV24-1 to TRBJ1-5; D unresolved. CDR3 size: 12 residues. Trimming stripped 3 bases from V and 5 bases from J, with 4 bases between. Looked up from germline, CDR1 is KGHDR and CDR2 is SFDVKD. CDR3 region: CATSDADQPQHF. The CDR3 DNA is TGTGCCACCAGTGATGCAGATCAGCCCCAGCATTTT.

This clonotype is a singleton in its sample. The chain carries TRBV21-1 and TRBJ2-1. TRBV21-1 is a recognized pseudogene. The CDR3 is 16 amino acids. The CDR3 region is CASSKGIRLWSYEQFF. The CDR3 nucleotides are TGTGCCAGCAGCAAAGGAATCAGGTTATGGTCCTATGAGCAGTTCTTC.

This chain joins TRBV2 and TRBJ2-3; weak D call: TRBD2 (6 bases). The ends were cut back, 7 bases at V and 2 bases at J, with 16 bases in the middle. The CDR3 runs to 15 residues. CDR1 and CDR2 (germline): SNHLY, FYNNEI. The CDR3 is CASMLLADHTDTQYF. DNA for the CDR3: TGTGCCAGCATGCTACTAGCCGACCACACAGATACGCAGTATTTT.

This clonotype has more than one count but fewer than ten. The rearrangement uses TRBV5-1 and TRBJ2-5; D might be TRBD2 (5 bases). Germline-derived CDR1 and CDR2 are SGHRS and YFSETQ. V was cut by 5 bases and J by 3 bases, with 11 bases left in between. This CDR3 has 13 residues. CDR3 nucleotides: TGCGCCAGCAGGAGGACGACTAAAGAGACCCAGTACTTC. It yields the protein CASRRTTKETQYF. The entire variable domain, with the rest obtained from reference TRBV5-1 and TRBJ2-5, is as follows: KAGVTQTPRYLIKTRGQQVTLSCSPISGHRSVSWYQQTPGQGLQFLFEYFSETQRNKGNFPGRFSGRQFSNSRSEMNVSTLELGDSALYLCASRRTTKETQYFGPGTRLLVL.

This clonotype was counted between two and nine times. V gene TRBV20-1 combines with J gene TRBJ2-3; TRBD2 might be the D (7 bases). Trimming removed 1 base from V and 5 bases from J, with 13 bases in between. The CDR3 spans 14 residues. The germline CDR1 and CDR2 sequences are DFQATT and SNEGSKA (reference sequence). CDR3 protein: CSARGEGGQDTQYF. CDR3 DNA sequence: TGCAGTGCTAGAGGGGAGGGGGGCCAAGATACGCAGTATTTT.

This clonotype was found many times. Written as DNA, the CDR3 is TGCAGTGCTAGAGATCCGAGGGACGGCGATGAGCAGTTCTTC. It codes for CSARDPRDGDEQFF. The rearrangement joins TRBV20-1 to TRBJ2-1; tentatively, D is TRBD1 or TRBD2 (5 bases each). Germline CDR1 and CDR2: DFQATT and SNEGSKA (reference sequence). Deletions cut 0 bases from V and 8 bases from J, with 14 bases between. This CDR3 spans 14 amino acids.

In the case of this clonotype: One base away lies a much larger clone, so this may be a sequencing read error. The chain is built from TRBV6-2 or TRBV6-3 and TRBJ2-7, with TRBD1 as a possible D gene (6 bases). The V gene lost 8 bases and the J gene lost 4 bases, with 24 bases spanning the gap. CDR1 MNHEY and CDR2 SVGEGT come from the germline V gene. The CDR3 is 16 residues long. CDR3 protein: CASGESFFGTKYEQYF. CDR3 nucleotide sequence: TGTGCCAGCGGCGAGAGTTTTTTTGGGACAAAATACGAGCAGTACTTC.

In its sample, this clonotype was seen many times. The chain combines TRBV20-1 with TRBJ2-1; 13 bases are shared with TRBD2. This CDR3 is built from 15 residues. Per the germline V gene, CDR1 is DFQATT and CDR2 is SNEGSKA (reference sequence). With 1 base clipped from V and 13 bases from J, the junction kept 10 bases outside the gene matches. The CDR3 DNA reads TGCAGTGCTAGAGGTCCGACTAGCGGGGGGAGAAGACAGTTCTTC. Translated, it gives CSARGPTSGGRRQFF.